In its sample, the clone carrying this TCR beta chain was seen many times. Antigen specificity is unknown. The record originates from a study of T cell repertoires in cytomegalovirus infection. Study-level information: CMV infection together with matching HLA type was indicated by public TCR beta signatures.

TCRdb fed the reads into MiXCR, producing one record per CDR3 protein. The table records 200,000 to 300,000 distinct CDR3 sequences, roughly 15% of them present only once. Overall study results and limits: Cumulative public TCR beta family frequency identified CMV carriers with the relevant HLA. The response measured ex vivo was dominated by TCR beta clonotypes (HLA-C-restricted and CMV-specific).

Germline V gene sequence: CDR1 SEHNR, CDR2 FQNEAQ (reference sequence). The CDR3 sequence is 14 residues long. Unmatched junction bases numbered 5, after V lost 4 bases and J lost 5 bases. This TCR derives from a human donor in good health (CMV status not recorded). Some clones in this sample may be carry-over from other donors' samples. The material sequenced was PBMCs. The chain employs TRBV7-9 and TRBJ2-5, with TRBD1 matching over 9 bases. The CDR3 nucleotides read TGTGCCAGCAGCTCTACAGGGGGCCGGGAGACCCAGTACTTC. It translates to CASSSTGGRETQYF. Full variable domain (rest looked up from reference TRBV7-9 and TRBJ2-5): DTGVSQNPRHKITKRGQNVTFRCDPISEHNRLYWYRQTLGQGPEFLTYFQNEAQLEKSRLLSDRFSAERPKGSFSTLEIQRTEQGDSAMYLCASSSTGGRETQYFGPGTRLLVL.